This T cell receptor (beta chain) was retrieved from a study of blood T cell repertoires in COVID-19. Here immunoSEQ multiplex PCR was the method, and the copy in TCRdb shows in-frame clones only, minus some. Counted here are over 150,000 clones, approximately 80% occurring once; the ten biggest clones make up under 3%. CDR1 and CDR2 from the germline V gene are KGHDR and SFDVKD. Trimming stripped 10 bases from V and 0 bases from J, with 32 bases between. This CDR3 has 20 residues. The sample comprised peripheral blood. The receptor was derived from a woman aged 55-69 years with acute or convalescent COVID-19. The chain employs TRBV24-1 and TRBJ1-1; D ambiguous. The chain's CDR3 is CATWFGRAQERDQMNTEAFF. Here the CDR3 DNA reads TGTGCCACATGGTTTGGCCGCGCGCAGGAAAGAGACCAAATGAACACTGAAGCTTTCTTT.